Below, one T cell receptor (beta chain) is given with its context. This entry is derived from a study of Ad26.COV2.S vaccination and SARS-CoV-2 variants. Overall study: Administration of Ad26.COV2.S was intramuscular, either once or twice 56 days apart.

Profiling relied on immunoSEQ multiplex PCR, and the TCRdb table lists in-frame clones only, not all of them. The data contain some 270,000 clones, roughly nine tenths of them singletons. Between the trimmed V and J ends, which lost 0 bases and 4 bases, there was a span of 6 bases. Germline CDR1 SGHRS, CDR2 YFSETQ. The CDR3 contains 13 residues. Treatment indicated: 15 to 20 received Ad26.COV2.S at low or high dose, single or two shots; 5 received placebo; per-sample allocation not given. Material that was analyzed had been drawn on day 63 after the first vaccine or placebo injection. The rearrangement links TRBV5-1 to TRBJ2-3; no reliable D call. The receptor's source is a person between 18 and 65 years old who received the Ad26.COV2.S COVID-19 vaccine or a placebo. Specimen: peripheral blood, collected in a trial of Ad26.COV2.S vaccine versus placebo. This chain's CDR3 is CASSLAAPDTQYF. The CDR3 coding sequence is TGCGCCAGCAGCTTGGCGGCACCAGATACGCAGTATTTT. The full variable domain, rest sourced from reference TRBV5-1 and TRBJ2-3, is KAGVTQTPRYLIKTRGQQVTLSCSPISGHRSVSWYQQTPGQGLQFLFEYFSETQRNKGNFPGRFSGRQFSNSRSEMNVSTLELGDSALYLCASSLAAPDTQYFGPGTRLTVL.